This T cell receptor beta chain was retrieved from a study of beta chain features in type 1 diabetes. Overall study: Patients were similar to healthy donors in age and gender (as well as in cell yields).

General study points: Small HLA sub-analyses could not settle whether HLA shapes TCRB rearrangement.

Isolated RNA was reverse transcribed in full, so expressed TCRB transcripts were sequenced. Assay: immunoSEQ multiplex PCR; the TCRdb copy retains only in-frame clones and omits some. The sample yields 450,000 or so clones, approximately 10% seen once. Comments on this clone: Antigen unknown. The sample has other DNA sequences that encode this CDR3 too.

The receptor was derived from a woman between 18 and 29 years old in good health. Sequences were obtained from naive CD4+ T cells from blood.

CDR3 bases: TGTGCCAGCAGTGGTACAGCTTACAATGAGCAGTTCTTC. Its protein product is CASSGTAYNEQFF. The chain recombines TRBV2 with TRBJ2-1; D not resolved. The CDR3 spans 13 residues. V dropped 4 bases and J dropped 4 bases, with 8 bases sitting between them. The germline V gene encodes CDR1 SNHLY and CDR2 FYNNEI.